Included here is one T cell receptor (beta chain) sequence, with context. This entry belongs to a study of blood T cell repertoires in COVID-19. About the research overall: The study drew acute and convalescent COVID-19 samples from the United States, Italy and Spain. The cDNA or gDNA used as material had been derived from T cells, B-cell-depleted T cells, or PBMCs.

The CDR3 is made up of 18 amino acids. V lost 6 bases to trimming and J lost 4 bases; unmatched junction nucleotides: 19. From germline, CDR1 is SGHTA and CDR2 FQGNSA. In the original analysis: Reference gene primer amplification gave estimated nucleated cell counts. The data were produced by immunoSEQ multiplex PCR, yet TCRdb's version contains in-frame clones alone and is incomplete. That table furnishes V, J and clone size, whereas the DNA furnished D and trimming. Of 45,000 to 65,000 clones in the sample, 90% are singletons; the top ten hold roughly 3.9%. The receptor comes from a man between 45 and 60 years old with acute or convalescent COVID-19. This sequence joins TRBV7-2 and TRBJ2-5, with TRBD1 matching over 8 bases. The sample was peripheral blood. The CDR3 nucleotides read TGTGCCAGCAGGATAACCAGGGGGCTTCGAGCTTATGGAGAGACCCAGTACTTC. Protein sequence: CASRITRGLRAYGETQYF.